One T cell receptor beta chain is described in this entry. These data originate in a study of blood T cells in healthy people across ages. A second PCR, run for roughly 7 to 11 cycles, used a sample-barcoded 5' primer plus a J-beta primer mix. Every molecule of cDNA carried a tag from a template-switch adaptor with 12 random nucleotides. Via MiXCR, TCRdb re-called the 5' RACE reads, giving one row per CDR3 protein. The sample lists hundreds of thousands of distinct CDR3 sequences, around a quarter occurring once. This CDR3 is 14 amino acids long. The germline V gene encodes CDR1 MNHEY and CDR2 SVGAGI. The trim removed 7 bases at V and 0 bases at J, leaving 5 bases unmatched. These data also formed part of another study, on T cells of mothers and their children.

The sequenced sample consisted of blood. The chain has TRBV6-5 and TRBJ1-1; the match to TRBD1 covers 7 bases. The sequence was obtained from a boy aged 5-17 years in good health. Written as DNA, the CDR3 is TGTGCCAGCAACCTAAGGGGGCTGAACACTGAAGCTTTCTTT. This translates into CASNLRGLNTEAFF.